This entry lists 15 T cell receptor beta chains sequenced from one sample in a study of STAT5B mutations in CD4+ large granular lymphocyte leukemia. Method: immunoSEQ multiplex PCR; TCRdb's copy keeps in-frame clones and lacks some. The table has over 30,000 clones, more than 65% seen once. Sequencing was carried out using CD4+ T cells from blood buffy coats. These receptors were collected from a human donor in good health.

The J gene is TRBJ2-3, the V gene TRBV11-2; a weak D match, TRBD2 (7 bases). The CDR3 contains 16 residues. In germline, CDR1 is SGHAT, CDR2 FQNNGV. Trimming left V 3 bases short and J 4 bases short, with 17 bases between. The CDR3 bases are TGTGCCAGCAGCTTTGCTGGGGGGGCTACAGCAGATACGCAGTATTTT. It specifies CASSFAGGATADTQYF.

This chain links TRBV5-5 with TRBJ2-7; 11 nucleotides align to TRBD1. V was clipped by 4 bases and J by 4 bases; unmatched bases: 7. CDR3 length: 15 residues. Germline V gene data show CDR1 as SGHKS and CDR2 as YYEKEE (reference sequence). The CDR3 here is CASSPTGQGVYEQYF. CDR3 nucleotides: TGTGCCAGCAGCCCAACGGGACAGGGGGTGTACGAGCAGTACTTC.

This chain uses TRBV7-6 with TRBJ2-5, with 7 bases that match TRBD1. The CDR3 runs to 15 residues. Germline CDR1 SGHVS, CDR2 FNYEAQ. With V trimmed by 0 bases and J by 11 bases, 12 bases remained unmatched. The CDR3 DNA reads as TGTGCCAGCAGCTTAGCGCCGGGGACAGACTATGAGCAGTACTTC. Translation: CASSLAPGTDYEQYF.

V usage is TRBV7-8 and J usage is TRBJ2-3; 10 bases match TRBD2. The V and J ends lost 5 bases and 9 bases, in that order; junction bases with no gene match: 8. The CDR3 is made up of 14 amino acids. CDR1 is SGHVS, CDR2 FQNEAQ, per germline. The CDR3 DNA reads as TGTGCCAGCAGCGGCGCCTTTAGCGGGGGGACGCAGTATTTT. Translated: CASSGAFSGGTQYF.

In this sample, this clone turned up a few times. DNA of the CDR3: TGTGCCAGCTCACCTACTAGGCCTGGCGGGGTCGGCTCTGGGGCCAACGTCCTGACTTTC. Encoded protein: CASSPTRPGGVGSGANVLTF. The J gene is TRBJ2-6, the V gene TRBV18; D perhaps matches TRBD2 (6 bases). CDR3 size: 20 residues. Looked up from germline, CDR1 is KGHSH and CDR2 is LQKENI. V was shortened by 3 bases and J by 0 bases, with 21 bases between the two germline ends.

The chain joins TRBV4-3 to TRBJ1-1, with D perhaps matching TRBD1 (5 bases). Germline loops: CDR1 LGHNA, CDR2 YSLEER. Trimming shortened V by 3 bases and J by 0 bases, and 11 bases separated the two germline ends. The CDR3 is 15 amino acids. DNA for the CDR3: TGCGCCAGCAGCCAGGAACAGGCCTTGAACACTGAAGCTTTCTTT. It encodes CASSQEQALNTEAFF.

The V gene is TRBV6-1, the J gene TRBJ1-3, with 9 positions matching TRBD1. The germline V gene has CDR1 MNHNS and CDR2 SASEGT. The CDR3 has 16 amino acids. V lost 2 bases to trimming and J lost 3 bases; unmatched junction nucleotides: 5. The CDR3 protein is CASSEPGQGFGNTIYF. CDR3 DNA sequence: TGTGCCAGCAGTGAACCGGGACAGGGATTTGGAAACACCATATATTTT.

There are a few counts of this clone. V usage is TRBV2 and J usage is TRBJ1-2; 7 positions match TRBD1. The V gene end was trimmed by 5 bases and the J gene end by 0 bases; junction bases not matched to a gene: 3. The CDR3 extends over 14 amino acids. The germline V gene encodes CDR1 SNHLY and CDR2 FYNNEI. CDR3 DNA sequence: TGTGCCAGCAGTTTAGGACAGGCTAACTATGGCTACACCTTC. Its protein is CASSLGQANYGYTF.

This CDR3 is CASSILAVVSTGELFF. Here the CDR3 DNA reads TGTGCCAGCAGCATACTAGCGGTGGTTAGCACCGGGGAGCTGTTTTTT. The V gene is TRBV7-9, the J gene TRBJ2-2, with TRBD2 matching 8 bases. Germline V gene data show CDR1 as SEHNR and CDR2 as FQNEAQ (reference sequence). This CDR3 has 16 residues. The trim removed 5 bases at V and 4 bases at J, leaving 9 bases unmatched.

V and J are TRBV9 and TRBJ2-5; 8 bases are a match to TRBD2. V trimming: 4 bases; J trimming: 3 bases; junction bases outside the gene matches: 8. The CDR3 runs to 15 residues. Germline V gene lookup returns CDR1 SGDLS and CDR2 YYNGEE. CDR3 coding DNA: TGTGCCAGCAGCCCCGTTCCCGGGAGGGAAGAGACCCAGTACTTC. The encoded protein is CASSPVPGREETQYF. The complete variable domain, with remaining parts taken from reference TRBV9 and TRBJ2-5, reads DSGVTQTPKHLITATGQRVTLRCSPRSGDLSVYWYQQSLDQGLQFLIQYYNGEERAKGNILERFSAQQFPDLHSELNLSSLELGDSALYFCASSPVPGREETQYFGPGTRLLVL.

V gene TRBV15 combines with J gene TRBJ2-5; 11 bases map to TRBD1. V lost 3 bases to trimming and J lost 4 bases; unmatched junction nucleotides: 7. This CDR3 has 16 residues. Germline V gene data show CDR1 as LNHNV and CDR2 as YYDKDF (reference sequence). The CDR3, as DNA: TGTGCCACCAGCAGGTCCGGGACAGGGGGTATAGAGACCCAGTACTTC. Its translation is CATSRSGTGGIETQYF. Based on the CDR3 plus reference TRBV15 and TRBJ2-5, the full variable domain is DAMVIQNPRYQVTQFGKPVTLSCSQTLNHNVMYWYQQKSSQAPKLLFHYYDKDFNNEADTPDNFQSRRPNTSFCFLDIRSPGLGDTAMYLCATSRSGTGGIETQYFGPGTRLLVL.

The V call is TRBV10-3, the J call TRBJ2-1, with 7 bases lining up with TRBD1. The J segment lost 15 bases and the V segment lost 5 bases, leaving 10 bases of the junction unmatched. The CDR3 is 12 amino acids. Germline V gene sequence: CDR1 ENHRY, CDR2 SYGVKD. CDR3 DNA sequence: TGTGCCATCAGTAAGACAGGGAGCGCTTGGTTCTTC. It codes for CAISKTGSAWFF.

The rearrangement joins TRBV5-1 to TRBJ2-5; perhaps TRBD2 as D (5 bases). The germline V gene encodes CDR1 SGHRS and CDR2 YFSETQ. V was trimmed by 1 base and J by 3 bases, leaving 7 bases between them. The CDR3 is 13 amino acids. CDR3 amino acids: CASSLSGEETQYF. The CDR3 region has the DNA TGCGCCAGCAGCTTGAGCGGCGAAGAGACCCAGTACTTC.

This clone was picked up a small number of times. V is TRBV7-9 and J is TRBJ2-5, with 11 bases lining up with TRBD2. This CDR3 has 16 residues. Trimming at V came to 5 bases and at J to 1 base, leaving 6 bases not matched to a gene. Germline CDR1 is SEHNR and CDR2 is FQNEAQ (reference sequence). The CDR3: CASSRGTSGFQETQYF. As DNA, the CDR3 is TGTGCCAGCAGCCGAGGGACTAGCGGATTCCAAGAGACCCAGTACTTC.

The count of this clone is one. The genes are TRBV4-3 and TRBJ2-4; TRBD2 aligns across 8 bases. Germline CDR1 LGHNA, CDR2 YSLEER. Unmatched junction bases numbered 6, after V lost 1 base and J lost 1 base. This CDR3 is 17 amino acids long. The CDR3 nucleotides are TGCGCCAGCAGCCAAGGCTTTAGCGGGGCGGCCAAAAACATTCAGTACTTC. As protein: CASSQGFSGAAKNIQYF.